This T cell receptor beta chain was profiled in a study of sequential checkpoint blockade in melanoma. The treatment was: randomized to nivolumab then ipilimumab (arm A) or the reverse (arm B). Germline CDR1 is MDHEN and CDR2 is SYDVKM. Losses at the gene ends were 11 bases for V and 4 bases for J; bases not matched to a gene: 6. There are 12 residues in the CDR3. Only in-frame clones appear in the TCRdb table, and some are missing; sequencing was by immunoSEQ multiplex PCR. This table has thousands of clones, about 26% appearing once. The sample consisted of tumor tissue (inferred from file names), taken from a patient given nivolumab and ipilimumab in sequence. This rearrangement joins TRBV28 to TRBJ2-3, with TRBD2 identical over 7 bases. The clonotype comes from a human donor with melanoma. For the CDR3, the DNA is TGTGCCTTACGGGGGGATCCAGATACGCAGTATTTT. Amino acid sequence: CALRGDPDTQYF. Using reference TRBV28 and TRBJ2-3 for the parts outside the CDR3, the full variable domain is DVKVTQSSRYLVKRTGEKVFLECVQDMDHENMFWYRQDPGLGLRLIYFSYDVKMKEKGDIPEGYSVSREKKERFSLILESASTNQTSMYLCALRGDPDTQYFGPGTRLTVL.